These T cell receptor beta chains were read from a single sample in a study of CD8+CD57+ T cells in acquired aplastic anemia. Via MiXCR, TCRdb re-called the reads, giving one row per CDR3 protein. The sample lists some 140,000 distinct CDR3 sequences, about 52% occurring once. The sequenced sample consisted of sorted CD4+, CD8+, or CD8+CD57+ T cells (not recorded which) from PBMCs. The receptors shown here come from a human donor with aplastic anemia. The conserved cysteine and the conserved F or W are not part of the CDR3 here. Each record gives: V gene, D gene, CDR3 length, J gene, CDR3 protein. A D gene is named only where the DNA matches it firmly.

TRBV20-1	-	11	TRBJ2-3	STSLGPSDTQY
TRBV7-9	-	10	TRBJ1-1	ASSSGPASAF
TRBV24-1	TRBD2	15	TRBJ2-5	ATSDGSSGGYQETQY
TRBV5-5	-	14	TRBJ2-3	ASSLVPGGSPDTQY
TRBV4-3	-	12	TRBJ1-1	ASSQDPRDTEAF
TRBV5-1	-	15	TRBJ2-2	ASSFLPMDQRTGELF
TRBV20-1	-	10	TRBJ2-1	SARDLNNEQF
TRBV10-2	TRBD2	15	TRBJ2-5	ASSTRLAGGPQETQY
TRBV7-2	-	12	TRBJ2-7	ASSPGTGWGEQY
TRBV10-2	-	12	TRBJ1-5	ASSEGRGNQPQH
TRBV24-1	TRBD1	12	TRBJ1-2	ATSTRGQGYGYT
TRBV19	TRBD1	15	TRBJ1-1	ASKGAGGGGMNTEAF
TRBV11-2	TRBD1	16	TRBJ2-1	ASSLDVGGGQLYDEQF
TRBV4-1	TRBD1	13	TRBJ2-1	ASSQFQNRGLEQF
TRBV27	-	12	TRBJ2-7	ASSRGVHGDEQY
TRBV20-1	-	10	TRBJ2-1	SANPGMNEQF
TRBV5-1	TRBD1	12	TRBJ1-1	ASSTWTGNTEAF
TRBV19	-	12	TRBJ2-5	ASSRGGHQETQY
TRBV20-1	-	14	TRBJ1-1	SALEREMGTTLEAF
TRBV12-3/TRBV12-4	TRBD2	14	TRBJ2-5	ASSELAGGPGKTQY
TRBV6-1	TRBD1	14	TRBJ1-6	ASSEVAGQRNSPLH
TRBV2	-	11	TRBJ2-2	ASLDLPGGELF
TRBV5-4	-	13	TRBJ1-6	ASSLEGSYNSPLH
TRBV24-1	-	11	TRBJ2-7	ATSDLQGYEQY
TRBV7-9	-	11	TRBJ2-7	ASSFLPEHEQY
TRBV11-1	TRBD2	15	TRBJ2-3	ASSLAWPSGGLDTQY
TRBV10-3	TRBD1	11	TRBJ2-4	ATAGQGRNIQY
TRBV6-4	-	15	TRBJ2-1	ASSDLEVGRSYNEQF
TRBV6-5	-	13	TRBJ1-3	ASSYSSDGGITVY
TRBV12-5	TRBD2	13	TRBJ2-5	ASGWAPQRGETQY
TRBV20-1	-	8	TRBJ1-2	SARDLTAT
TRBV4-1	TRBD2	14	TRBJ2-6	ASSQDAGAGANVLT
TRBV4-2	TRBD2	13	TRBJ2-7	ASSQTSGRAYEQY
TRBV9	TRBD1	14	TRBJ2-4	ASSDRLDRGENIQY
TRBV7-2	-	13	TRBJ2-5	ASTLRTRGGETQY
TRBV20-1	TRBD2	13	TRBJ2-5	SARRLAGGQETQY
TRBV5-1	TRBD2	15	TRBJ2-3	ASSLFGLAGRSDTQY
TRBV6-5	-	12	TRBJ2-2	ASSYSLLAGELF
TRBV14	-	12	TRBJ1-5	ASSHTGRNQPQH
TRBV7-2	-	11	TRBJ2-7	ASSSRRGTEQY
TRBV7-9	-	8	TRBJ2-2	ASSNGELF
TRBV4-3	-	12	TRBJ1-3	ASSQDNSGNTIY
TRBV6-4	-	11	TRBJ2-2	ASSGTDTGELF
TRBV7-3	TRBD1	13	TRBJ2-1	ASSTGTGLGNEQF
TRBV7-6	TRBD2	14	TRBJ2-7	ASSLRRGGSGNEQY
TRBV5-1	TRBD2	14	TRBJ2-1	ASSSTSGNTYNEQF
TRBV12-3/TRBV12-4	-	11	TRBJ1-5	ASSLGGPQPQH
TRBV14	TRBD1	13	TRBJ1-3	ASSQVTGVGNTIY
TRBV7-9	-	11	TRBJ2-3	ASSPPTEDTQY
TRBV19	TRBD2	13	TRBJ2-7	ASSGASGSTYEQY
TRBV19	TRBD2	14	TRBJ2-5	ASSISSGTKQETQY
TRBV2	-	12	TRBJ2-2	ASSSSTGHGELF
TRBV11-1	TRBD1	14	TRBJ2-7	ASSLAMGQGNHEQY
TRBV19	TRBD2	13	TRBJ2-2	ASSLTSGDTGELF
TRBV24-1	-	12	TRBJ2-7	ATSQGPPSYEQY